What follows is one TCR beta chain and its context. This sample stems from a study of T-cell reconstitution after alpha-beta-depleted transplantation in children. Germline trimming cut 3 bases from V and 0 bases from J; bases unmatched to any gene: 3. The CDR3 covers 15 residues. The germline V gene has CDR1 MGHRA and CDR2 YSYEKL. A library of TCRbeta sequences, prepared with unique molecular identifiers, was generated. Each CDR3 protein is one row after TCRdb ran MiXCR on the PCR reads. The sample has 780,000 or so distinct CDR3 sequences; approximately 15% are singletons. V gene TRBV4-1 combines with J gene TRBJ1-1, with 8 nucleotides matching TRBD1. This sequence was found in a male patient younger than 18 who had a stem cell transplant for acute lymphoblastic leukemia, so the T cells may come from the graft donor. Material: PBMCs, mostly from graft donor cells, obtained 360 days after TCRalphabeta/CD19-depleted stem cell transplant. CDR3: CASSQGQALNTEAFF. CDR3 nucleotides: TGCGCCAGCAGCCAGGGACAGGCGCTGAACACTGAAGCTTTCTTT.